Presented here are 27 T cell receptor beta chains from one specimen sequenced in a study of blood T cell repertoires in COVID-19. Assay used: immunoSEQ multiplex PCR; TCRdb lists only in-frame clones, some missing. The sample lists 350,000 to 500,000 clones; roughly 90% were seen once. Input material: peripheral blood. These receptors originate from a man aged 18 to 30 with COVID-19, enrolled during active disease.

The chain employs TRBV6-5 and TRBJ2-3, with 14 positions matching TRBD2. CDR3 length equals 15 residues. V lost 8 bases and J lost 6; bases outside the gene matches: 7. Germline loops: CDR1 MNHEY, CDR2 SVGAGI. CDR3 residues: CASRQTSGRVDTQYF. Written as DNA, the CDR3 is TGTGCCAGCCGACAGACTAGCGGGAGGGTGGATACGCAGTATTTT.

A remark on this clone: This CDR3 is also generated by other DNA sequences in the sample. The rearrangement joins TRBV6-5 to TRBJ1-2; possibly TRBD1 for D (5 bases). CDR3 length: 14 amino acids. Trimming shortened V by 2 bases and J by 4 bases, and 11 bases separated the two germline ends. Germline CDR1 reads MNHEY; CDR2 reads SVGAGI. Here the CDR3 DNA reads TGTGCCAGCAGTTACCTCGGACAAAGCTATGGCTACACCTTC. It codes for CASSYLGQSYGYTF.

As DNA, the CDR3 is TGTGCCAGCAGCCTCGGACTAGCGAACACCGGGGAGCTGTTTTTT. Amino acids: CASSLGLANTGELFF. The chain joins TRBV6-2 or TRBV6-3 to TRBJ2-2, with 7 bases fitting TRBD2. CDR1 is MNHEY and CDR2 is SVGEGT in the germline V gene. The J segment lost 0 bases and the V segment lost 6 bases, leaving 4 bases of the junction unmatched. This CDR3 has 15 amino acids.

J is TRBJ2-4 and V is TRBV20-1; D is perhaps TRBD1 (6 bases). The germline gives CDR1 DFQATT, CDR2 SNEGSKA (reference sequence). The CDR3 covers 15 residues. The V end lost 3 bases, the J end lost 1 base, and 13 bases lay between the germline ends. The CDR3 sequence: CSASAQGLAKNIQYF. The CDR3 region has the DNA TGCAGTGCTAGTGCCCAGGGGCTCGCCAAAAACATTCAGTACTTC.

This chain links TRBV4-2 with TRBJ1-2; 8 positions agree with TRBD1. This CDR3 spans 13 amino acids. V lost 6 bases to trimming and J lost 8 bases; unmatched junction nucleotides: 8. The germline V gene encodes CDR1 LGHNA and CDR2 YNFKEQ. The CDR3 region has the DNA TGTGCCAGCAGACCATTTACAGGGGGGGGCTACACCTTC. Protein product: CASRPFTGGGYTF.

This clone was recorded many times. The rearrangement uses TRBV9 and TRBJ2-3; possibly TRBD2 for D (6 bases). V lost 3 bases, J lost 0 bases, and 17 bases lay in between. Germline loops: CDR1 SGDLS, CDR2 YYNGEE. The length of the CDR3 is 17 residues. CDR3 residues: CASSERSAGMSTDTQYF. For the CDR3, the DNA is TGTGCCAGCAGCGAGAGGAGCGCGGGGATGAGCACAGATACGCAGTATTTT. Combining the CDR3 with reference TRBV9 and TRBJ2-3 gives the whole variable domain DSGVTQTPKHLITATGQRVTLRCSPRSGDLSVYWYQQSLDQGLQFLIQYYNGEERAKGNILERFSAQQFPDLHSELNLSSLELGDSALYFCASSERSAGMSTDTQYFGPGTRLTVL.

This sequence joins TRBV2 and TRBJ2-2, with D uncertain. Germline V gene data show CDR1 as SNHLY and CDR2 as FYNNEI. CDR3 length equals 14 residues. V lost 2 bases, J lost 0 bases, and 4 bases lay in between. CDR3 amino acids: CASSELSNTGELFF. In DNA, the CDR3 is TGTGCCAGCAGTGAACTCTCGAACACCGGGGAGCTGTTTTTT.

The DNA of the CDR3 is TGTGCCAGCAGCCCCCTCGACAGCTGGGGAGATACGCAGTATTTT. Protein product: CASSPLDSWGDTQYF. The rearrangement links TRBV27 to TRBJ2-3, with D perhaps TRBD1 (5 bases). Per the germline V gene, CDR1 is MNHEY and CDR2 is SMNVEV (reference sequence). V lost 6 bases and J 5 bases, leaving 18 bases between the germline ends. The CDR3 is 15 residues long.

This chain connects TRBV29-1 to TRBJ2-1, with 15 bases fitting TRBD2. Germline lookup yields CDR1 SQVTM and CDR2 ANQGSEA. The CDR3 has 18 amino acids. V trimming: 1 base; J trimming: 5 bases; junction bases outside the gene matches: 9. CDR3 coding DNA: TGCAGCGTTGAAGGATGGACTAGCGGGAGGGCCGGACACAATGAGCAGTTCTTC. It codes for CSVEGWTSGRAGHNEQFF.

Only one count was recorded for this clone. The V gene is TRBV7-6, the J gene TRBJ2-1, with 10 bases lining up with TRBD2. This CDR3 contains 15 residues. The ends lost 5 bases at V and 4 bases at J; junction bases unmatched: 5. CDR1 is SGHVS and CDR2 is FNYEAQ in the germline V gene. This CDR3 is CASSHTSGVYNEQFF. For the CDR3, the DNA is TGTGCCAGCAGCCATACTAGCGGGGTGTACAATGAGCAGTTCTTC.

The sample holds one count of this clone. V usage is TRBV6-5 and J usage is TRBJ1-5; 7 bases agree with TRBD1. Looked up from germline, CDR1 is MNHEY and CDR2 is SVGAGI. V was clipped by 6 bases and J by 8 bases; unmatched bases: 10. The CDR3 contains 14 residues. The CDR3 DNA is TGTGCCAGCAGCCTGGACAGGACTGGCAAGCCCCAGCATTTT. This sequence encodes CASSLDRTGKPQHF.

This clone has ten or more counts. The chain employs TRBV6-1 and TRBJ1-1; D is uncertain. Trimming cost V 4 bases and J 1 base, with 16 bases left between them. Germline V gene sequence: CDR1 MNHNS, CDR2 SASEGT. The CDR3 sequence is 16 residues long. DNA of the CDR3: TGTGCCAGCAGTGCATCACGGCAGAGGAAGAACACTGAAGCTTTCTTT. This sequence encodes CASSASRQRKNTEAFF.

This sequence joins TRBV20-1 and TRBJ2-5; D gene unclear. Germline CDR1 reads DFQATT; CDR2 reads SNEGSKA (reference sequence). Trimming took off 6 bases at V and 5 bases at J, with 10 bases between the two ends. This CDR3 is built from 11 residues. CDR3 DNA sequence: TGCAGTGCAGCTACGCGGGAGACCCAGTACTTC. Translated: CSAATRETQYF.

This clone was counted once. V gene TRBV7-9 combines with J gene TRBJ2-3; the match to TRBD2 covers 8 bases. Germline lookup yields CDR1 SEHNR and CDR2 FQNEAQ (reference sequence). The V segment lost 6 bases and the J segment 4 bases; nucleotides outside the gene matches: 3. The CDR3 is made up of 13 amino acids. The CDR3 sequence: CASRSGGADTQYF. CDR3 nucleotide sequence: TGTGCCAGCAGAAGCGGGGGTGCAGATACGCAGTATTTT.

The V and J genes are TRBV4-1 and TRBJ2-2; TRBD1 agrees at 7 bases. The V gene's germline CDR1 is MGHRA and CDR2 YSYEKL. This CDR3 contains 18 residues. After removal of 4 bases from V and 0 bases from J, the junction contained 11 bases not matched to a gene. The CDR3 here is CASSPIPDRAANTGELFF. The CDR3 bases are TGCGCCAGCAGCCCTATTCCCGACAGGGCGGCGAACACCGGGGAGCTGTTTTTT.

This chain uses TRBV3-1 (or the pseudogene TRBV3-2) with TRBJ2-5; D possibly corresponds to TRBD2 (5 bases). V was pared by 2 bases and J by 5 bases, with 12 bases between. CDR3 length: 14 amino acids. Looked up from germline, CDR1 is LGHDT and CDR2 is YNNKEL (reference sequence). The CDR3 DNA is TGTGCCAGCAGCCAAACCGGGATAAGGGAGACCCAGTACTTC. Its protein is CASSQTGIRETQYF.

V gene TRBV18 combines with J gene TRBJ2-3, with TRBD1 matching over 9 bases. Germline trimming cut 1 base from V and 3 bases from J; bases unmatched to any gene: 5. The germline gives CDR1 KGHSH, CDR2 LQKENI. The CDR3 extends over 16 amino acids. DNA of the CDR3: TGTGCCAGCTCACCACGGGGACAGGGTAGTACAGATACGCAGTATTTT. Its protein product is CASSPRGQGSTDTQYF.

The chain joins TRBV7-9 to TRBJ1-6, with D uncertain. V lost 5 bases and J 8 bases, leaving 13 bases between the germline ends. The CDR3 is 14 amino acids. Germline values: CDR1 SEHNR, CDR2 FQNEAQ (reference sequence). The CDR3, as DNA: TGTGCCAGCAGCCAAGTGGCAGTCCATTCACCCCTCCACTTT. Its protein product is CASSQVAVHSPLHF.

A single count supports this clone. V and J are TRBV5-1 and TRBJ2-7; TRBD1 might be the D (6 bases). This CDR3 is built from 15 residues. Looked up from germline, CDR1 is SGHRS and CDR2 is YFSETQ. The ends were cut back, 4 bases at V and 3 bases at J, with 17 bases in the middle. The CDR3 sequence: CASSASGATNYEQYF. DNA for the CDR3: TGCGCCAGCAGCGCTTCAGGGGCGACTAACTACGAGCAGTACTTC. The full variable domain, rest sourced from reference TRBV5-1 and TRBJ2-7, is KAGVTQTPRYLIKTRGQQVTLSCSPISGHRSVSWYQQTPGQGLQFLFEYFSETQRNKGNFPGRFSGRQFSNSRSEMNVSTLELGDSALYLCASSASGATNYEQYFGPGTRLTVT.

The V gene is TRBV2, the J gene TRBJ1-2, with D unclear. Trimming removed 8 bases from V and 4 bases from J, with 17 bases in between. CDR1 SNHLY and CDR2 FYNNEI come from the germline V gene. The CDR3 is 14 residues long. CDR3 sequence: CASEALSPGYGYTF. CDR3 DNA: TGTGCCAGCGAGGCCCTTTCCCCGGGCTATGGCTACACCTTC.

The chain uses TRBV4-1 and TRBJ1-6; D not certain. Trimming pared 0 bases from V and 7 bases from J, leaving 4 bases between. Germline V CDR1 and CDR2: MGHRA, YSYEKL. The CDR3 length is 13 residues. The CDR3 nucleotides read TGCGCCAGCAGCCAAGAGGCAAATTCACCCCTCCACTTT. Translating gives CASSQEANSPLHF.

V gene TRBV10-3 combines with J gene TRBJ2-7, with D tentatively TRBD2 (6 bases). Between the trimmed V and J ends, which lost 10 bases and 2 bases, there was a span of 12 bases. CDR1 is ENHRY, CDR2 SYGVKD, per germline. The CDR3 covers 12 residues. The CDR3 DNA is TGTGCCACCCTAGGAGGGACCTACGAGCAGTACTTC. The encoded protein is CATLGGTYEQYF.

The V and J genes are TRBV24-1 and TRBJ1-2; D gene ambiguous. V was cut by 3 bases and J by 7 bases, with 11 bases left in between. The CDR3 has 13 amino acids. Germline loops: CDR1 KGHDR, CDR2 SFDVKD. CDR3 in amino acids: CATSDERVVGYTF. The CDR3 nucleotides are TGTGCCACCAGTGATGAGAGGGTGGTTGGCTACACCTTC.

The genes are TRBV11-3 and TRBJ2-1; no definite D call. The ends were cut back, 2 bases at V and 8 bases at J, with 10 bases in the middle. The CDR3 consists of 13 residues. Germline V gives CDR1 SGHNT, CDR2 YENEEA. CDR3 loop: CASSLLVAHEQFF. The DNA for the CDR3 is TGTGCCAGCAGCTTATTAGTTGCCCATGAGCAGTTCTTC. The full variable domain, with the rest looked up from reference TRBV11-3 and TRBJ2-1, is EAGVVQSPRYKIIEKKQPVAFWCNPISGHNTLYWYLQNLGQGPELLIRYENEEAVDDSQLPKDRFSAERLKGVDSTLKIQPAELGDSAVYLCASSLLVAHEQFFGPGTRLTVL.

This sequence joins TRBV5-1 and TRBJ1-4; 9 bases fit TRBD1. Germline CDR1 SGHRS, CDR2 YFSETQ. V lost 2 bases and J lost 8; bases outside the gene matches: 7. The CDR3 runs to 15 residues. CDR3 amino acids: CASSLQGASEEKLFF. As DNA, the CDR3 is TGCGCCAGCAGCTTACAGGGGGCAAGCGAGGAAAAACTGTTTTTT.

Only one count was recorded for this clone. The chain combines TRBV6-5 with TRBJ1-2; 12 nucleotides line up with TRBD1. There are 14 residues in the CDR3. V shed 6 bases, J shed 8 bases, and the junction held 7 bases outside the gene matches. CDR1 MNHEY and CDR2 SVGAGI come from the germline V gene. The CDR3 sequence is CASSRGTGGRGYTF. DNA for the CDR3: TGTGCCAGCAGCCGCGGGACAGGGGGCAGGGGCTACACCTTC.

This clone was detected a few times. The CDR3 spells CASSEGGGNTEAFF. The CDR3 coding sequence is TGTGCCAGCAGTGAAGGTGGCGGGAACACTGAAGCTTTCTTT. The J gene is TRBJ1-1, the V gene TRBV6-1; D gene unclear. Germline V lookup: CDR1 MNHNS, CDR2 SASEGT. Deletions cut 1 base from V and 1 base from J, with 7 bases between. The length of the CDR3 is 14 residues.